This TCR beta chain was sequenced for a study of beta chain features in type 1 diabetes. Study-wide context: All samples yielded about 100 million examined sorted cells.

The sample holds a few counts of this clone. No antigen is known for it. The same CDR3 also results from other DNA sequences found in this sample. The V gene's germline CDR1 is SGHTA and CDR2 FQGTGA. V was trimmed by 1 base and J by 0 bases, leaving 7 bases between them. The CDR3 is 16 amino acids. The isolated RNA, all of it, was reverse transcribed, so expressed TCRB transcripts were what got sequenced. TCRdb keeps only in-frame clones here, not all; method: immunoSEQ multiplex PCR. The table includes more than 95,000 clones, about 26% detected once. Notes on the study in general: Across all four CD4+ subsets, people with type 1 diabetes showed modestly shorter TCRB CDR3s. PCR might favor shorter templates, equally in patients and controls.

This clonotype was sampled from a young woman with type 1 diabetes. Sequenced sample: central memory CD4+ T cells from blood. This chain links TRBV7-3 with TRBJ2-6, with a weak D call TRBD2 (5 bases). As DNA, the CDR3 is TGTGCCAGCAGCTTAAGTGGAGGCTCTGGGGCCAACGTCCTGACTTTC. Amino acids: CASSLSGGSGANVLTF.